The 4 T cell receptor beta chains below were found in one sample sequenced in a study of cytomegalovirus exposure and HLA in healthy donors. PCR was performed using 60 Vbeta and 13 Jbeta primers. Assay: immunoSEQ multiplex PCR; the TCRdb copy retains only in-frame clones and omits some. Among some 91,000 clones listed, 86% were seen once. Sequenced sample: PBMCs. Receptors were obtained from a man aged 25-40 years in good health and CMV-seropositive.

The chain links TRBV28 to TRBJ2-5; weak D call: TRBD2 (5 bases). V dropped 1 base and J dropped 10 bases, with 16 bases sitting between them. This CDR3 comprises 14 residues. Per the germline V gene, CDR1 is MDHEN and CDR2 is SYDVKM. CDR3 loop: CASSLYERPRDQYF. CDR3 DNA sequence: TGTGCCAGCAGTTTATACGAGAGACCGAGGGACCAGTACTTC.

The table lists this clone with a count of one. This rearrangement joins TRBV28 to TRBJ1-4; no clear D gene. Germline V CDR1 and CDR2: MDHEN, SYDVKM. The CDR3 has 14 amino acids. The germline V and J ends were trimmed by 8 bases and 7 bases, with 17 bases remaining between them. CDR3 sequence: CASVPGEETEKLFF. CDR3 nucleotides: TGTGCCAGCGTGCCGGGAGAGGAGACTGAAAAACTGTTTTTT.

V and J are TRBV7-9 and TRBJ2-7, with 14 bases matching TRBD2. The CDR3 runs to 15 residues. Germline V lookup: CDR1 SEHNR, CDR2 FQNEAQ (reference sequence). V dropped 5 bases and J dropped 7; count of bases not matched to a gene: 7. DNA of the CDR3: TGTGCCAGCAGCCCGGGACTAGCGGGAGTTCGGGAGCAGTACTTC. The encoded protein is CASSPGLAGVREQYF.

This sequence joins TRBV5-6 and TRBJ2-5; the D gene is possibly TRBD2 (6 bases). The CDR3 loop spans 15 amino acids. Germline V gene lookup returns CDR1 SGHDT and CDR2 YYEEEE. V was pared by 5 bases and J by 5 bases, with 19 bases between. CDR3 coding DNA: TGTGCCAGCAGTTCCGGGACTCCAAGCAGGGAGACCCAGTACTTC. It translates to CASSSGTPSRETQYF.